This passage covers 30 T cell receptor beta chains from one sample sequenced in a study of cytomegalovirus exposure and HLA in healthy donors. Primers for the PCR totalled 60 Vbeta and 13 Jbeta. TCRdb's table, derived via immunoSEQ multiplex PCR, lists solely in-frame clones and lacks some. This table holds over 75,000 clones, roughly 80% found once. The sample taken for sequencing was PBMCs. Every receptor here comes from a man aged 40-49 years in good health and CMV-seropositive.

This clone was seen a few times. This sequence joins TRBV5-6 and TRBJ2-1; 14 bases are shared with TRBD2. CDR3 length: 17 amino acids. J gave up 0 bases and V 4 bases, and 3 bases lay outside the gene matches. Germline V lookup: CDR1 SGHDT, CDR2 YYEEEE. The CDR3: CASSPGTSGSSYNEQFF. CDR3 DNA: TGTGCCAGCAGCCCGGGGACTAGCGGGAGCTCCTACAATGAGCAGTTCTTC.

The V and J genes are TRBV4-2 and TRBJ1-1; the D gene is possibly TRBD1 (5 bases). V was pared by 7 bases and J by 4 bases, with 16 bases between. The CDR3 is 14 amino acids. CDR1 is LGHNA and CDR2 is YNFKEQ in the germline V gene. The CDR3 is CASNSGGTGTEAFF. The CDR3 nucleotides read TGTGCCAGCAATTCGGGAGGGACGGGCACTGAAGCTTTCTTT.

This chain uses TRBV12-5 with TRBJ1-5; the D is unclear. CDR1 and CDR2 (germline): LGHNT, FRNRAP. This CDR3 region has 14 residues. V was trimmed by 1 base and J by 1 base, leaving 5 bases between them. CDR3 region: CASGLGGSNQPQHF. In DNA form, the CDR3 reads TGTGCTAGTGGTTTGGGCGGAAGCAATCAGCCCCAGCATTTT.

The rearrangement joins TRBV7-8 to TRBJ2-7; 10 bases align to TRBD1. CDR3 size: 15 residues. V was pared by 4 bases and J by 3 bases, with 6 bases of the junction left unmatched. Germline-derived CDR1 and CDR2 are SGHVS and FQNEAQ. The CDR3 DNA reads TGTGCCAGCAGCTGGACAGGGGGTACCCTCTACGAGCAGTACTTC. It codes for CASSWTGGTLYEQYF.

The genes are TRBV7-2 and TRBJ2-7; 7 bases map to TRBD1. CDR1 SGHTA and CDR2 FQGNSA come from the germline V gene. This CDR3 has 15 amino acids. The ends lost 2 bases at V and 5 bases at J; junction bases unmatched: 9. CDR3 loop: CASSLFPDRVNEQYF. CDR3 bases: TGTGCCAGCAGCTTATTTCCCGACAGGGTGAACGAGCAGTACTTC.

The genes are TRBV28 and TRBJ1-2; D is unclear. Trimming shortened V by 8 bases and J by 3 bases, and 7 bases separated the two germline ends. Germline V gene data show CDR1 as MDHEN and CDR2 as SYDVKM. The CDR3 contains 11 residues. In DNA form, the CDR3 reads TGTGCCAGCCACAGAGACTATGGCTACACCTTC. Translation gives CASHRDYGYTF.

The rearrangement uses TRBV11-2 and TRBJ1-1, with D hard to call. V was shortened by 4 bases and J by 4 bases, with 7 bases between the two germline ends. Germline loops: CDR1 SGHAT, CDR2 FQNNGV. The CDR3 is made up of 12 amino acids. CDR3: CASSSYGTEAFF. Here the CDR3 DNA reads TGTGCCAGCAGCTCCTACGGCACTGAAGCTTTCTTT.

The chain is built from TRBV5-4 and TRBJ2-7; tentative D call: TRBD2 (7 bases). Trimming removed 5 bases from V and 3 bases from J, with 18 bases in between. The CDR3 consists of 15 residues. The V gene's germline CDR1 is SGHNT and CDR2 YYREEE (reference sequence). The CDR3 loop is CASSPGGQLVYEQYF. The CDR3 DNA is TGTGCCAGCAGTCCGGGGGGCCAGCTGGTCTACGAGCAGTACTTC. Supplemented by reference TRBV5-4 and TRBJ2-7, the full variable domain reads ETGVTQSPTHLIKTRGQQVTLRCSSQSGHNTVSWYQQALGQGPQFIFQYYREEENGRGNFPPRFSGLQFPNYSSELNVNALELDDSALYLCASSPGGQLVYEQYFGPGTRLTVT.

This clone was detected a few times. This rearrangement joins TRBV7-9 to TRBJ2-3; D is possibly TRBD1 (5 bases). Germline V gene lookup returns CDR1 SEHNR and CDR2 FQNEAQ (reference sequence). CDR3 length: 14 amino acids. Trimming removed 1 base at V and 3 bases at J, with 8 bases between. CDR3 in DNA: TGTGCCAGCAGCTTAGGCAAGGGGACAGATACGCAGTATTTT. Amino acid sequence: CASSLGKGTDTQYF.

This clone turned up a few times. The V and J genes are TRBV7-8 and TRBJ1-1; tentatively, D is TRBD1 (6 bases). The V and J ends lost 1 base and 7 bases respectively, with 13 bases between them. Germline V gives CDR1 SGHVS, CDR2 FQNEAQ. This CDR3 contains 14 residues. CDR3 in DNA: TGTGCCAGCAGCTTAGTCGGGGGGGGCCGTGAAGCTTTCTTT. Amino acids: CASSLVGGGREAFF.

This clone was seen a handful of times. The chain links TRBV5-1 to TRBJ2-5; a possible D gene is TRBD2 (6 bases). Per germline, CDR1 SGHRS and CDR2 YFSETQ. Trimming took 4 bases from V and 5 from J, leaving 15 bases between them. This CDR3 contains 14 residues. The chain's CDR3 is CASSPAAGFETQYF. The CDR3, as DNA: TGCGCCAGCAGCCCGGCCGCGGGATTTGAGACCCAGTACTTC.

The chain joins TRBV9 to TRBJ2-2; 8 bases fit TRBD2. The CDR3 totals 15 residues. Germline trimming cut 4 bases from V and 2 bases from J; bases unmatched to any gene: 4. The germline V gene encodes CDR1 SGDLS and CDR2 YYNGEE. CDR3 region: CASSYGGANTGELFF. The CDR3 DNA follows: TGTGCCAGCAGCTACGGGGGGGCAAACACCGGGGAGCTGTTTTTT.

The chain is built from TRBV5-8 and TRBJ1-4; TRBD1 matches at 10 bases. Germline CDR1 reads SGHTS; CDR2 reads YDEGEE. V dropped 4 bases and J dropped 7; count of bases not matched to a gene: 7. The CDR3 has 15 residues. This CDR3 is CASSAGTGEGEKLFF. In DNA, the CDR3 is TGTGCCAGCAGCGCTGGGACAGGGGAGGGTGAAAAACTGTTTTTT.

The chain couples TRBV5-1 to TRBJ2-7; tentative D call: TRBD1 (6 bases). The CDR3 is 16 amino acids. Germline CDR1 SGHRS, CDR2 YFSETQ. The V end was cut by 3 bases, the J end by 0 bases, with 16 bases between. CDR3 DNA: TGCGCCAGCAGCTGGCAGGGGCCCCCCGACTCCTACGAGCAGTACTTC. It specifies CASSWQGPPDSYEQYF.

V usage is TRBV7-9 and J usage is TRBJ1-6, with 10 bases aligning to TRBD1. CDR1 and CDR2 (germline): SEHNR, FQNEAQ (reference sequence). The CDR3 is 14 amino acids. J was trimmed by 10 bases and V by 1 base; bases with no gene match: 1. The CDR3 reads CASSLVGQGSPLHF. The CDR3 coding sequence is TGTGCCAGCAGCTTAGTGGGACAGGGGTCACCCCTCCACTTT.

The chain couples TRBV6-5 to TRBJ1-2; D is unresolved. Between the trimmed V and J ends, which lost 2 bases and 5 bases, there was a span of 12 bases. This CDR3 region has 14 residues. Germline CDR1 MNHEY, CDR2 SVGAGI. The CDR3 DNA follows: TGTGCCAGCAGTTACCTGGCCAGATCTTATGGCTACACCTTC. This translates into CASSYLARSYGYTF.

V is TRBV12-5 and J is TRBJ1-2; 11 bases fit TRBD1. CDR3 length: 14 residues. Germline V gives CDR1 LGHNT, CDR2 FRNRAP. The junction had 2 bases not matched to a gene; V was cut back by 4 bases and J by 4 bases. CDR3 protein: CASGSGQGVYGYTF. CDR3 sequence (DNA): TGTGCTAGTGGTTCGGGACAGGGGGTCTATGGCTACACCTTC.

The J gene is TRBJ2-2, the V gene TRBV12-5; 10 bases are a match to TRBD1. Losses at the gene ends were 5 bases for V and 3 bases for J; bases not matched to a gene: 6. CDR1 LGHNT and CDR2 FRNRAP come from the germline V gene. The CDR3 consists of 16 residues. This CDR3 reads CASGLLTGGDTGELFF. The DNA for the CDR3 is TGTGCTAGTGGTCTATTGACAGGGGGCGACACCGGGGAGCTGTTTTTT.

This chain uses TRBV6-1 with TRBJ2-7; possibly TRBD1 for D (5 bases). Trimming shortened V by 5 bases and J by 2 bases, and 16 bases separated the two germline ends. The germline V gene encodes CDR1 MNHNS and CDR2 SASEGT. This CDR3 contains 15 residues. CDR3 amino acids: CASSRRAQEAYEQYF. The CDR3 nucleotides are TGTGCCAGCAGTCGCCGCGCACAGGAAGCCTACGAGCAGTACTTC.

The gene calls are TRBV5-4 and TRBJ2-5; maybe TRBD2 (6 bases). The germline V gene has CDR1 SGHNT and CDR2 YYREEE (reference sequence). Trimming removed 3 bases from V and 1 base from J, with 13 bases in between. The CDR3 runs 15 residues. The CDR3 loop reads CASSSLAGLQETQYF. In DNA form, the CDR3 reads TGTGCCAGCAGCTCGCTCGCGGGACTCCAAGAGACCCAGTACTTC. The whole variable domain, remainder taken from reference TRBV5-4 and TRBJ2-5, is ETGVTQSPTHLIKTRGQQVTLRCSSQSGHNTVSWYQQALGQGPQFIFQYYREEENGRGNFPPRFSGLQFPNYSSELNVNALELDDSALYLCASSSLAGLQETQYFGPGTRLLVL.

The V and J genes are TRBV11-2 and TRBJ2-5; D not resolved. The assigned J gene may be wrong: the sequence end matches TRBJ2-7 better. Germline CDR1 SGHAT, CDR2 FQNNGV. This CDR3 has 14 residues. CDR3 amino acids: CASSFRRGLYEQYF. In DNA form, the CDR3 reads TGTGCCAGCAGCTTCCGAAGAGGCCTCTACGAGCAGTACTTC.

This clone turned up a few times. J is TRBJ2-7 and V is TRBV27; 13 bases line up with TRBD2. Unmatched junction bases numbered 11, after V lost 2 bases and J lost 4 bases. The CDR3 length is 18 residues. Germline lookup yields CDR1 MNHEY and CDR2 SMNVEV (reference sequence). The CDR3 DNA reads TGTGCCAGCAGTTTAAGACAGGGAGGGACTAGCGGGGATTACGAGCAGTACTTC. This codes for CASSLRQGGTSGDYEQYF.

This clone was counted a few times. This rearrangement joins TRBV6-5 to TRBJ2-7; 7 bases map to TRBD1. V lost 7 bases to trimming and J lost 6 bases; unmatched junction nucleotides: 9. The CDR3 covers 13 residues. CDR1 and CDR2 (germline): MNHEY, SVGAGI. The CDR3 here is CASNENRGVEQYF. The CDR3, as DNA: TGTGCCAGCAATGAGAACAGGGGAGTCGAGCAGTACTTC.

V and J are TRBV11-2 and TRBJ2-7; 7 nucleotides line up with TRBD1. The V segment lost 5 bases and the J segment 3 bases; nucleotides outside the gene matches: 7. Germline lookup yields CDR1 SGHAT and CDR2 FQNNGV. The CDR3 is 14 amino acids. In nucleotides, the CDR3 is TGTGCCAGCAGCCCGACAGGGACAGACTACGAGCAGTACTTC. Translated, it gives CASSPTGTDYEQYF.

The V gene is TRBV21-1, the J gene TRBJ2-1; TRBD2 is the table's D call and was not checked against the DNA. TRBV21-1 is termed a pseudogene. There are 18 residues in the CDR3. The CDR3 DNA sequence: TGTGCCCGCGGACAGCCTCCTCACTCGGGGGGATCCTACAATGAGCAGTTCTTC. Amino acids: CARGQPPHSGGSYNEQFF.

CDR3 protein: CASSLGAGNTDTQYF. The CDR3 DNA reads as TGCGCCAGCAGCTTGGGGGCAGGGAACACAGATACGCAGTATTTT. J is TRBJ2-3 and V is TRBV5-1, with a weak D call TRBD1 (5 bases). V was pared by 0 bases and J by 2 bases, with 10 bases between. The CDR3 sequence is 15 residues long. Germline values: CDR1 SGHRS, CDR2 YFSETQ.

V gene TRBV9 combines with J gene TRBJ2-3, with 7 bases that match TRBD1. The V gene end was trimmed by 6 bases and the J gene end by 5 bases; junction bases not matched to a gene: 3. The CDR3 has 12 amino acids. Germline V gene data show CDR1 as SGDLS and CDR2 as YYNGEE. The CDR3 region is CASKGQEDTQYF. DNA of the CDR3: TGTGCCAGCAAAGGACAGGAAGATACGCAGTATTTT.

The chain employs TRBV11-2 and TRBJ1-1, with TRBD1 identical over 7 bases. This CDR3 comprises 15 residues. CDR1 is SGHAT and CDR2 is FQNNGV in the germline V gene. V lost 4 bases to trimming and J lost 0 bases; unmatched junction nucleotides: 5. The CDR3, as DNA: TGTGCCAGCAGCTCCGCGGGACAGCTGAACACTGAAGCTTTCTTT. The encoded protein is CASSSAGQLNTEAFF.

The V gene is TRBV19, the J gene TRBJ1-2, with 7 positions matching TRBD1. The CDR3 covers 13 residues. CDR1 LNHDA and CDR2 SQIVND come from the germline V gene (reference sequence). The V and J ends lost 7 bases and 8 bases, in that order; junction bases with no gene match: 10. CDR3 residues: CASTPDRERGYTF. DNA of the CDR3: TGTGCCAGTACCCCTGACAGGGAGAGAGGCTACACCTTC.

This clone came up a few times. The chain has TRBV5-1 and TRBJ2-3; D is uncertain. V was trimmed by 0 bases and J by 0 bases, leaving 8 bases between them. The CDR3 is 15 residues long. Germline V gene data show CDR1 as SGHRS and CDR2 as YFSETQ. The CDR3 region is CASSLDATSTDTQYF. In DNA, the CDR3 is TGCGCCAGCAGCTTGGATGCGACTAGCACAGATACGCAGTATTTT.